A single sample gave rise to the 11 T cell receptor beta chains below, sequenced in a study of blood T cell repertoires in COVID-19 (dated by TCRdb to the early 2020s). Library preparation employed the immunoSEQ multiplex PCR assay. The clones in this table, taken by TCRdb from immuneACCESS, are in-frame only. Not every clone is retained; where verified, under half of the shortfall comes from an unresolved V gene, and the cause of the rest is unknown. In all, the sample holds about 140,000 clones, and just under 90% of those were seen once. Approximately 9.9% of the sample is in the top ten clones. Sequencing was carried out using peripheral blood. The receptors derive from an elderly woman with acute or convalescent COVID-19.

The J gene is TRBJ2-2, the V gene TRBV5-1, with TRBD1 as a possible D gene (6 bases). CDR1 is SGHRS, CDR2 YFSETQ, per germline. V gave up 1 base and J gave up 2 bases, with 12 bases separating them. This CDR3 has 16 amino acids. The CDR3 spells CASSLNAQGNTGELFF. As DNA, the CDR3 is TGCGCCAGCAGCTTGAACGCACAGGGTAACACCGGGGAGCTGTTTTTT.

The genes are TRBV5-1 and TRBJ2-5, with unresolved D. V dropped 0 bases and J dropped 3 bases, with 6 bases sitting between them. The CDR3 is 13 amino acids. From germline, CDR1 is SGHRS and CDR2 YFSETQ. CDR3 in amino acids: CASSLGLEETQYF. The CDR3 DNA reads as TGCGCCAGCAGCTTGGGACTGGAAGAGACCCAGTACTTC.

The CDR3 sequence: CAISESMGRGKTQYF. The CDR3 DNA is TGTGCCATCAGTGAGTCGATGGGCAGGGGAAAGACCCAGTACTTC. This chain joins TRBV10-3 and TRBJ2-5, with D perhaps TRBD1 (6 bases). Between the trimmed V and J ends, which lost 0 bases and 6 bases, there was a span of 14 bases. From germline, CDR1 is ENHRY and CDR2 SYGVKD. The CDR3 has 15 amino acids.

This clone was recorded only once. The chain has TRBV14 and TRBJ1-1; 7 bases line up with TRBD1. V was pared by 4 bases and J by 0 bases, with 11 bases of the junction left unmatched. The CDR3 totals 17 residues. Germline lookup yields CDR1 SGHDN and CDR2 FVKESK. The CDR3 loop is CASSPFRDSSMNTEAFF. CDR3 DNA: TGTGCCAGCAGCCCGTTCCGGGACAGCTCCATGAACACTGAAGCTTTCTTT.

The chain couples TRBV7-6 to TRBJ1-4; D gene unclear. The CDR3 runs 16 residues. The germline V gene encodes CDR1 SGHVS and CDR2 FNYEAQ. The germline V and J ends were trimmed by 4 bases and 8 bases, with 20 bases remaining between them. In DNA, the CDR3 is TGTGCCAGCAGCTCTTTACCTCACGGGCGAGGGGAAAAACTGTTTTTT. Translation gives CASSSLPHGRGEKLFF.

The chain is built from TRBV24-1 and TRBJ1-5; possible D gene TRBD1, 6 bases. The CDR3 length is 14 residues. Germline CDR1 KGHDR, CDR2 SFDVKD. The V end was cut by 8 bases, the J end by 1 base, with 11 bases between. In DNA, the CDR3 is TGTGCCACCATTTTTGACAGGAGCAATCAGCCCCAGCATTTT. Translation gives CATIFDRSNQPQHF.

This clone occurred once. The rearrangement links TRBV7-9 to TRBJ2-7, with D perhaps TRBD2 (5 bases). Germline CDR1 SEHNR, CDR2 FQNEAQ (reference sequence). The CDR3 is 12 amino acids. V lost 5 bases to trimming and J lost 4 bases, with 9 bases between them. CDR3 sequence reads: CASSLTSYEQYF. The DNA for the CDR3 is TGTGCCAGCAGCCTCACTAGTTACGAGCAGTACTTC.

The J gene is TRBJ1-1, the V gene TRBV6-5; 10 bases match TRBD1. This CDR3 contains 14 residues. V was clipped by 5 bases and J by 4 bases; unmatched bases: 4. CDR1 is MNHEY, CDR2 SVGAGI, per germline. The CDR3 region has the DNA TGTGCCAGCAGTCCGACAGGGGGCCCCACTGAAGCTTTCTTT. This translates into CASSPTGGPTEAFF.

V is TRBV11-2 and J is TRBJ2-7; 13 bases line up with TRBD2. This CDR3 contains 14 residues. Germline loops: CDR1 SGHAT, CDR2 FQNNGV. V was clipped by 4 bases and J by 4 bases; unmatched bases: 1. The CDR3 bases are TGTGCCAGCAGCTGGACTAGCGGGGGTTACGAGCAGTACTTC. Translating gives CASSWTSGGYEQYF.

CDR3: CAWSPRGGTNEKLFF. The DNA of the CDR3 is TGTGCCTGGAGTCCAAGGGGGGGGACTAATGAAAAACTGTTTTTT. The V gene is TRBV30, the J gene TRBJ1-4, with D possibly being TRBD1 (6 bases). The CDR3 is 15 amino acids. Germline CDR1 and CDR2: GTSNPN and SVGIG (reference sequence). V was shortened by 2 bases and J by 2 bases, with 12 bases between the two germline ends.

This clone was detected once. The V and J genes are TRBV24-1 and TRBJ1-6; 9 positions agree with TRBD1. This CDR3 contains 15 residues. J lost 4 bases, V lost 8 bases, and 5 bases had no gene match. Germline CDR1 reads KGHDR; CDR2 reads SFDVKD. Here the CDR3 DNA reads TGTGCCACCACGGACAGGGGCTGTTATAATTCACCCCTCCACTTT. As protein: CATTDRGCYNSPLHF.